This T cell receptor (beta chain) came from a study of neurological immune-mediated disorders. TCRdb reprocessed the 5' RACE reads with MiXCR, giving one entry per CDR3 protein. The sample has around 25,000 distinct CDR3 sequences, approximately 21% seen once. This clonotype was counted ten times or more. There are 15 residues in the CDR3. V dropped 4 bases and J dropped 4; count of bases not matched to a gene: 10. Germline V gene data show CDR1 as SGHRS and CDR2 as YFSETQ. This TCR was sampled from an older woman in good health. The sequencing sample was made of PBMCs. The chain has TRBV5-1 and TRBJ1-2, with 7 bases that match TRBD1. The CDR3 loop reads CASSGPSAGGYGYTF. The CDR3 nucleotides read TGCGCCAGCAGCGGACCCTCAGCAGGGGGCTATGGCTACACCTTC.